Following are 7 T cell receptor beta chains from one sample sequenced in a study of tumor and adjacent non-tumor tissue in lung cancer. TCRbeta libraries were built with three rounds of nested PCR, modified from ARM-PCR. TCRdb used MiXCR to reprocess the multiplex PCR reads, holding one entry per CDR3 protein. This table holds under 150,000 distinct CDR3 sequences, around 66% found once. This sample's RNA came from whole unsorted tissue. The specimen sequenced was lung tumor tissue. These TCRs come from a man aged 55-75 years with small cell lung cancer.

This chain joins TRBV11-2 and TRBJ2-3, with 9 positions matching TRBD2. V lost 4 bases, J lost 2 bases, and 22 bases stayed unmatched. The CDR3 totals 21 residues. Germline-derived CDR1 and CDR2 are SGHAT and FQNNGV. CDR3 amino acids: CASSSTLGGGRETGSTDTQYF. The CDR3, as DNA: TGTGCCAGCAGCTCTACACTCGGTGGCGGGAGGGAAACCGGCTCCACAGATACGCAGTATTTT.

This clonotype appeared many times. V is TRBV6-5 and J is TRBJ2-5; 8 bases agree with TRBD1. The germline CDR1 and CDR2 sequences are MNHEY and SVGAGI. CDR3 length: 14 amino acids. Germline trimming cut 0 bases from V and 5 bases from J; bases unmatched to any gene: 2. The CDR3 sequence is CASSYSYRGETQYF. CDR3 in DNA: TGTGCCAGCAGTTACTCTTACAGGGGGGAGACCCAGTACTTC.

This clonotype was counted many times. The chain is built from TRBV6-5 and TRBJ1-3; no clear D gene. Germline loops: CDR1 MNHEY, CDR2 SVGAGI. Trimming removed 10 bases at V and 4 bases at J, with 8 bases between. The CDR3 totals 11 residues. The CDR3 coding sequence is TGTGCCACACTATCGGGAAACACCATATATTTT. This encodes CATLSGNTIYF.

This rearrangement joins TRBV5-1 to TRBJ2-5; 10 bases map to TRBD2. This CDR3 region has 15 residues. V lost 1 base, J lost 4 bases, and 4 bases stayed unmatched. In germline, CDR1 is SGHRS, CDR2 YFSETQ. CDR3 region: CASSLTVAGGETQYF. The CDR3 region has the DNA TGCGCCAGCAGCTTGACAGTAGCGGGAGGAGAGACCCAGTACTTC.

Concerning this clonotype itself: A single base separates this from a much larger clone, so it may be a read error. This chain connects TRBV4-1 to TRBJ1-5; no reliable D call. The CDR3 runs to 13 residues. CDR1 is MGHRA, CDR2 YSYEKL, per germline. The CDR3, as DNA: TGCACCAGCAGCCAAGGTAGCAATCAGCCCCAGCATTTT. Translation: CTSSQGSNQPQHF.

Ten or more counts support this clonotype. This sequence joins TRBV6-1 and TRBJ2-1; no firm D call. Germline CDR1 and CDR2: MNHNS and SASEGT. This CDR3 is 11 amino acids long. The V end lost 2 bases, the J end lost 9 bases, and 5 bases lay between the germline ends. CDR3 in DNA: TGTGCCAGCAGTGAACTAGGTGAGCAGTTCTTC. Protein product: CASSELGEQFF.

Concerning this clonotype: A much larger clone differs from this one at a single base, so this may be a read error. V gene TRBV29-1 combines with J gene TRBJ2-7; 8 bases are shared with TRBD1. Germline CDR1 and CDR2: SQVTM and ANQGSEA. The CDR3 has 14 amino acids. CDR3 coding DNA: TGCATCGTTTCCCTCAGGGGGCTAGGATACGAGCAGTACTTC. It yields the protein CIVSLRGLGYEQYF.